A single sample is the source of the 27 T cell receptor beta chains below, sequenced in a study of cytomegalovirus exposure and HLA in healthy donors. The PCR employed 60 Vbeta primers together with 13 Jbeta primers. Using immunoSEQ multiplex PCR, the repertoire was profiled, and TCRdb retains in-frame clones only, with some absent. The sample has about 150,000 clones, roughly 84% seen once; the top ten hold over 2%. The sequenced material came from PBMCs. The receptor source for this set is a man between 25 and 39 years old in good health and CMV-seropositive.

J is TRBJ2-1 and V is TRBV19; TRBD2 agrees at 7 bases. V trimming: 3 bases; J trimming: 5 bases; junction bases outside the gene matches: 4. This CDR3 has 14 residues. Germline V lookup: CDR1 LNHDA, CDR2 SQIVND (reference sequence). CDR3 DNA: TGTGCCAGTAGTATGAATCTAGCGGACAATGAGCAGTTCTTC. It encodes CASSMNLADNEQFF.

The chain recombines TRBV5-1 with TRBJ2-7; the match to TRBD2 covers 12 bases. CDR3 length: 16 amino acids. The V gene end was trimmed by 2 bases and the J gene end by 6 bases; junction bases not matched to a gene: 9. CDR1 and CDR2 (germline): SGHRS, YFSETQ. The CDR3 nucleotides are TGCGCCAGCAGCTTATATGCTAGCGGGAGGGCTTCCGAGCAGTACTTC. Its protein is CASSLYASGRASEQYF.

The J gene is TRBJ1-3, the V gene TRBV29-1; tentative D call: TRBD1 (6 bases). The CDR3 is made up of 13 amino acids. Germline V gene data show CDR1 as SQVTM and CDR2 as ANQGSEA. The V and J ends lost 7 bases and 4 bases respectively, with 14 bases between them. The CDR3 bases are TGCAGCGCCCAGGGGCACCCAGGAAACACCATATATTTT. The encoded protein is CSAQGHPGNTIYF.

The chain couples TRBV5-1 to TRBJ2-7, with 9 bases lining up with TRBD1. Trimming removed 4 bases from V and 0 bases from J; junction bases left unmatched: 8. Germline lookup yields CDR1 SGHRS and CDR2 YFSETQ. This CDR3 is built from 16 residues. In DNA form, the CDR3 reads TGCGCCAGCAGCGCCGGGACAGGGATCGGCTCCTACGAGCAGTACTTC. This translates into CASSAGTGIGSYEQYF.

The chain combines TRBV7-8 with TRBJ1-3; possibly TRBD1 for D (6 bases). This CDR3 comprises 16 residues. Deletions cut 3 bases from V and 0 bases from J, with 12 bases between. Germline V gene data show CDR1 as SGHVS and CDR2 as FQNEAQ. The CDR3 protein is CASSFTGKSSGNTIYF. In DNA, the CDR3 is TGTGCCAGCAGCTTCACAGGGAAGAGCTCTGGAAACACCATATATTTT.

The DNA of the CDR3 is TGTGCCAGCCGACTTTTACGGAGCAATCAGCCCCAGCATTTT. Translated: CASRLLRSNQPQHF. J is TRBJ1-5 and V is TRBV27, with D uncertain. Germline loops: CDR1 MNHEY, CDR2 SMNVEV (reference sequence). The CDR3 extends over 14 amino acids. Trimming took off 8 bases at V and 1 base at J, with 12 bases between the two ends.

The chain has TRBV12-5 and TRBJ2-3; 12 bases map to TRBD2. The CDR3 loop spans 16 amino acids. J was trimmed by 2 bases and V by 6 bases; bases with no gene match: 6. Germline CDR1 reads LGHNT; CDR2 reads FRNRAP. Here the CDR3 reads CASGSGLAGPTDTQYF. The CDR3 DNA is TGTGCTAGTGGATCGGGACTAGCGGGTCCCACAGATACGCAGTATTTT.

The chain recombines TRBV11-3 with TRBJ2-5, with a possible D match to TRBD2 (6 bases). The length of the CDR3 is 12 residues. The germline V gene has CDR1 SGHNT and CDR2 YENEEA. V lost 8 bases, J lost 4 bases, and 11 bases lay in between. The CDR3 protein is CASASVSETQYF. The CDR3 coding sequence is TGTGCCAGCGCTAGCGTATCAGAGACCCAGTACTTC.

There are a few counts of this clone. At one end the junction does not follow the germline gene, possibly because of a read error. The V call is TRBV7-7, the J call TRBJ2-1, with D tentatively TRBD2 (6 bases). CDR3 size: 13 residues. Germline V gives CDR1 SSHAT, CDR2 FNYEAQ (reference sequence). The CDR3 loop reads CASSLGLNNEQFF. DNA for the CDR3: TGTGCTAGCAGCTTAGGACTAAACAATGAGCAGTTCTTC.

The chain carries TRBV4-3 and TRBJ2-4; possible D gene TRBD2, 6 bases. The CDR3 totals 17 residues. CDR1 LGHNA and CDR2 YSLEER come from the germline V gene. Trimming shortened V by 0 bases and J by 2 bases, and 14 bases separated the two germline ends. CDR3 nucleotides: TGCGCCAGCAGCCAAGATCTCTTAGCGGACACCAAAAACATTCAGTACTTC. Protein: CASSQDLLADTKNIQYF.

CDR3 sequence: CASSPSGDSSPDTQYF. In DNA, the CDR3 is TGTGCCAGCTCACCATCGGGAGACAGTTCACCAGATACGCAGTATTTT. The chain uses TRBV18 and TRBJ2-3; D perhaps matches TRBD2 (6 bases). In germline, CDR1 is KGHSH, CDR2 LQKENI. The V end was cut by 2 bases, the J end by 4 bases, with 16 bases between. The CDR3 has 16 amino acids.

This clone was found a few times. The V call is TRBV6-5, the J call TRBJ1-5, with TRBD1 matching over 9 bases. Trimming removed 5 bases from V and 6 bases from J; junction bases left unmatched: 8. CDR3 length: 15 amino acids. Germline CDR1 is MNHEY and CDR2 is SVGAGI. CDR3 nucleotides: TGTGCCAGCAGTGCGGGACAGGGATTCCGTCAGCCCCAGCATTTT. It yields the protein CASSAGQGFRQPQHF.

The rearrangement uses TRBV19 and TRBJ2-4; 8 bases line up with TRBD1. The CDR3 is made up of 18 amino acids. Germline values: CDR1 LNHDA, CDR2 SQIVND (reference sequence). V lost 1 base and J lost 0; bases outside the gene matches: 8. The CDR3 bases are TGTGCCAGTAGTATAGCTGACAGGGGCCTACTAGCCAAAAACATTCAGTACTTC. As protein: CASSIADRGLLAKNIQYF.

J is TRBJ2-2 and V is TRBV7-2; maybe TRBD1 (6 bases). V lost 3 bases and J lost 2, with 7 bases in between. The CDR3 contains 14 residues. Germline values: CDR1 SGHTA, CDR2 FQGNSA. The DNA for the CDR3 is TGTGCCAGCAGCTTTGGGGGCAACACCGGGGAGCTGTTTTTT. It translates to CASSFGGNTGELFF.

The chain is built from TRBV28 and TRBJ1-5, with D maybe TRBD1 (6 bases). In germline, CDR1 is MDHEN, CDR2 SYDVKM. V lost 4 bases to trimming and J lost 5 bases, with 12 bases between them. The CDR3 has 14 residues. As DNA, the CDR3 is TGTGCCAGCAGTTGGCCCCAGGGGTATCAGCCCCAGCATTTT. Translated, it gives CASSWPQGYQPQHF.

The chain links TRBV5-1 to TRBJ2-5; D is perhaps TRBD1 (6 bases). Trimming took 1 base from V and 5 from J, leaving 12 bases between them. This CDR3 region has 14 residues. Looked up from germline, CDR1 is SGHRS and CDR2 is YFSETQ. CDR3 sequence (DNA): TGCGCCAGCAGCTTGCAGGGGCGCGAGGAGACCCAGTACTTC. This sequence encodes CASSLQGREETQYF.

V usage is TRBV11-3 and J usage is TRBJ2-5; 7 bases fit TRBD2. The V gene end was trimmed by 5 bases and the J gene end by 4 bases; junction bases not matched to a gene: 16. The CDR3 has 17 residues. Germline CDR1 SGHNT, CDR2 YENEEA. The CDR3 DNA sequence: TGTGCCAGCAGCCCGACGACTGGCGGGAGATTGCGAGAGACCCAGTACTTC. This sequence encodes CASSPTTGGRLRETQYF.

J is TRBJ1-4 and V is TRBV16; perhaps TRBD1 as D (5 bases). Germline CDR1 KGHSY, CDR2 FQNENV. The CDR3 consists of 16 residues. Trimming removed 2 bases at V and 0 bases at J, with 10 bases between. The CDR3 region is CASSQVSRATNEKLFF. The CDR3 DNA is TGTGCCAGCAGCCAAGTAAGCAGGGCAACTAATGAAAAACTGTTTTTT.

V is TRBV2 and J is TRBJ2-5; 8 bases are a match to TRBD2. There are 15 residues in the CDR3. V lost 1 base and J lost 2; bases outside the gene matches: 3. The germline gives CDR1 SNHLY, CDR2 FYNNEI. The CDR3 here is CASSEVAGRQETQYF. The CDR3 DNA follows: TGTGCCAGCAGTGAAGTAGCGGGAAGGCAAGAGACCCAGTACTTC.

The J gene is TRBJ2-1, the V gene TRBV10-2, with TRBD2 matching over 9 bases. The CDR3 runs to 15 residues. CDR1 and CDR2 (germline): WSHSY, SAAADI. Losses at the gene ends were 5 bases for V and 6 bases for J; bases not matched to a gene: 8. Here the CDR3 DNA reads TGCGCCAGCAGTTCAGGGACTAGCTTCTTCAATGAGCAGTTCTTC. It translates to CASSSGTSFFNEQFF.

The rearrangement uses TRBV9 and TRBJ1-1; possibly TRBD1 for D (5 bases). The V gene lost 0 bases and the J gene lost 1 base, with 7 bases spanning the gap. Germline CDR1 is SGDLS and CDR2 is YYNGEE. The CDR3 is 14 residues long. This CDR3 reads CASSVDGQNTEAFF. The CDR3 region has the DNA TGTGCCAGCAGCGTAGACGGACAGAACACTGAAGCTTTCTTT.

J is TRBJ2-1 and V is TRBV2; D might be TRBD2 (6 bases). V lost 9 bases, J lost 9 bases, and 27 bases lay in between. Per germline, CDR1 SNHLY and CDR2 FYNNEI. This CDR3 region has 16 residues. The DNA for the CDR3 is TGTGCCAGATCCCGGACTCACGGCAGGGAGGTCAGTGAGCAGTTCTTC. It is translated as CARSRTHGREVSEQFF.

The chain recombines TRBV28 with TRBJ2-7; 10 bases map to TRBD2. V shed 3 bases and J 2 bases; nucleotides not matched to a gene: 4. This CDR3 spans 15 amino acids. Germline CDR1 MDHEN, CDR2 SYDVKM. The CDR3 DNA reads TGTGCCAGCAGTTTGGGACTAGCGCCCACCTACGAGCAGTACGTC. Its translation is CASSLGLAPTYEQYV.

The rearrangement uses TRBV6-5 and TRBJ2-5, with 7 positions matching TRBD2. The CDR3 spans 14 residues. The germline gives CDR1 MNHEY, CDR2 SVGAGI. Trimming cost V 11 bases and J 2 bases; bases outside gene matches: 11. DNA of the CDR3: TGTGCCTCATCGGGAGGACCCCTACAAGAGACCCAGTACTTC. It encodes CASSGGPLQETQYF.

This clone was counted a single time. The chain carries TRBV11-2 and TRBJ2-4, with D tentatively TRBD2 (6 bases). The germline V and J ends were trimmed by 3 bases and 11 bases, with 14 bases remaining between them. This CDR3 comprises 13 residues. Germline V lookup: CDR1 SGHAT, CDR2 FQNNGV. The CDR3 is CASSLGGVPVQYF. DNA of the CDR3: TGTGCCAGCAGCTTGGGGGGAGTTCCCGTTCAGTACTTC.

V and J are TRBV19 and TRBJ1-5; the D gene is possibly TRBD1 (6 bases). V lost 6 bases and J lost 0, with 12 bases in between. The CDR3 extends over 15 amino acids. Germline CDR1 LNHDA, CDR2 SQIVND (reference sequence). The CDR3: CASRTQGYSNQPQHF. Here the CDR3 DNA reads TGTGCCAGTAGGACCCAGGGGTATAGCAATCAGCCCCAGCATTTT.

The rearrangement links TRBV29-1 to TRBJ2-5; unclear D gene. V shed 2 bases and J shed 5 bases, with 9 bases lying between them. Germline V gene data show CDR1 as SQVTM and CDR2 as ANQGSEA. The length of the CDR3 is 12 residues. Here the CDR3 reads CSVEPPSETQYF. CDR3 DNA sequence: TGCAGCGTTGAACCTCCGTCGGAGACCCAGTACTTC.